The 24 T cell receptor beta chains listed next were all sequenced from one sample in a study of T-cell memory formation after mild COVID-19. TCRdb recomputed calls from the 5' RACE reads with MiXCR, one row per CDR3 protein. Of about half a million distinct CDR3 sequences listed, roughly 18% are singletons. The sequencing input was PBMCs or a T cell subset sorted from them (not recorded which). All receptors come from an adult woman who had mild COVID-19 (a few samples of this study predate the infection). Cell type and time point are not known.

This clonotype was counted between two and nine times. The chain combines TRBV7-2 with TRBJ1-1; D remains ambiguous. The V end was cut by 2 bases, the J end by 1 base, with 14 bases between. Looked up from germline, CDR1 is SGHTA and CDR2 is FQGNSA. This CDR3 is built from 16 residues. CDR3 protein: CASSLRLSEGNTEAFF. In nucleotides, the CDR3 is TGTGCCAGCAGCTTAAGGCTCAGTGAGGGGAACACTGAAGCTTTCTTT.

This clonotype has just a few counts. This chain connects TRBV19 to TRBJ1-5; 9 nucleotides line up with TRBD1. J was trimmed by 3 bases and V by 3 bases; bases with no gene match: 15. This CDR3 spans 19 amino acids. Germline V CDR1 and CDR2: LNHDA, SQIVND (reference sequence). The CDR3 DNA follows: TGTGCCAGTAGTATCGGACTTATTGCCCGGGACAGGGCCAATCAGCCCCAGCATTTT. Translating gives CASSIGLIARDRANQPQHF.

This clonotype was detected a few times. This sequence joins TRBV20-1 and TRBJ2-7; 10 bases match TRBD2. With V trimmed by 0 bases and J by 3 bases, 8 bases remained unmatched. Germline V gene data show CDR1 as DFQATT and CDR2 as SNEGSKA (reference sequence). The CDR3 runs to 16 residues. The CDR3 DNA follows: TGCAGTGCTAGAGATACGTCTAGCGGGAGATACTACGAGCAGTACTTC. This sequence encodes CSARDTSSGRYYEQYF.

CDR3 nucleotide sequence: TGTGCCAGCTCACCACCGAACCTAGCGGGAGGAGATACGCAGTATTTT. Its translation is CASSPPNLAGGDTQYF. The chain uses TRBV18 and TRBJ2-3; TRBD2 aligns across 11 bases. The CDR3 sequence is 16 residues long. J lost 5 bases, V lost 0 bases, and 4 bases had no gene match. Germline V CDR1 and CDR2: KGHSH, LQKENI.

The J gene is TRBJ2-5, the V gene TRBV4-1; maybe TRBD2 (5 bases). CDR1 is MGHRA, CDR2 YSYEKL, per germline. This CDR3 region has 15 residues. The V gene lost 2 bases and the J gene lost 3 bases, with 13 bases spanning the gap. In nucleotides, the CDR3 is TGCGCCAGCAGCCAACCCTTCCGGGAAAAAGAGACCCAGTACTTC. The encoded protein is CASSQPFREKETQYF.

This clonotype was seen only a few times. V and J are TRBV24-1 and TRBJ2-6; no firm D call. V dropped 5 bases and J dropped 1 base, with 14 bases sitting between them. The CDR3 is 17 amino acids. The germline V gene encodes CDR1 KGHDR and CDR2 SFDVKD. CDR3 in DNA: TGTGCCACCAGTGCATACCCTGACTTATCTGGGGCCAACGTCCTGACTTTC. This gives the protein CATSAYPDLSGANVLTF.

This clonotype was counted only a few times. The gene calls are TRBV20-1 and TRBJ1-6, with D uncertain. V was clipped by 1 base and J by 2 bases, with 12 bases between them. The length of the CDR3 is 16 residues. Germline V CDR1 and CDR2: DFQATT, SNEGSKA (reference sequence). The CDR3 DNA reads TGCAGTGCTAGAGTCAGCGGAGAGGCCTATAATTCACCCCTCCACTTT. Its translation is CSARVSGEAYNSPLHF.

There are many counts of this clonotype. The chain employs TRBV27 and TRBJ2-5, with unresolved D. The V end was cut by 9 bases, the J end by 5 bases, with 22 bases between. This CDR3 spans 15 amino acids. Germline loops: CDR1 MNHEY, CDR2 SMNVEV (reference sequence). The CDR3 DNA reads as TGTGCCAGTGAATCCCTGGGATTGGGTTCGGAGACCCAGTACTTC. Its protein product is CASESLGLGSETQYF.

This clonotype was recorded a few times. This sequence joins TRBV25-1 and TRBJ2-2; D gene uncertain. Per germline, CDR1 MGHDK and CDR2 SYGVNS. This CDR3 contains 16 residues. The V and J ends lost 3 bases and 0 bases respectively, with 11 bases between them. The chain's CDR3 is CASSDPRTANTGELFF. As DNA, the CDR3 is TGTGCCAGCAGTGATCCTAGGACGGCGAACACCGGGGAGCTGTTTTTT.

This chain connects TRBV4-3 to TRBJ1-2; the D gene is possibly TRBD1 (6 bases). The CDR3 is 13 amino acids. Trimming cost V 1 base and J 10 bases, with 13 bases left between them. CDR1 is LGHNA and CDR2 is YSLEER in the germline V gene. The chain's CDR3 is CASSQGGGNVYTF. CDR3 DNA: TGCGCCAGCAGCCAAGGAGGGGGGAATGTCTACACCTTC.

This clonotype was seen a handful of times. The CDR3 DNA sequence: TGTGCCAGCAGCCAAACCCGACCGGGCGGGCAGTACTTC. It codes for CASSQTRPGGQYF. This chain joins TRBV3-1 and TRBJ2-7, with D unresolved. V lost 2 bases, J lost 9 bases, and 14 bases lay in between. From germline, CDR1 is LGHDT and CDR2 YNNKEL (reference sequence). This CDR3 is 13 amino acids long.

This clonotype was found a few times. The J gene is TRBJ1-4, the V gene TRBV7-9, with D unresolved. CDR1 is SEHNR and CDR2 is FQNEAQ in the germline V gene (reference sequence). CDR3 length: 15 residues. Trimming took off 1 base at V and 5 bases at J, with 11 bases between the two ends. For the CDR3, the DNA is TGTGCCAGCAGCTTAGGGTCAGGCCCAAATGAAAAACTGTTTTTT. It encodes CASSLGSGPNEKLFF.

This clonotype was recorded a few times. V usage is TRBV2 and J usage is TRBJ1-5; possible D gene TRBD1, 5 bases. The V end lost 6 bases, the J end lost 7 bases, and 16 bases lay between the germline ends. The CDR3 covers 14 residues. Germline CDR1 and CDR2: SNHLY and FYNNEI. The CDR3 is CASRKAEGYQPQHF. The CDR3 region has the DNA TGTGCCAGCAGGAAGGCAGAGGGGTACCAGCCCCAGCATTTT.

This clonotype was seen more than once but under ten times. This sequence joins TRBV7-9 and TRBJ1-2, with D tentatively TRBD1 (6 bases). Germline values: CDR1 SEHNR, CDR2 FQNEAQ (reference sequence). This CDR3 is built from 13 residues. The ends were cut back, 4 bases at V and 6 bases at J, with 12 bases in the middle. CDR3 residues: CASSYRAGHGYTF. CDR3 bases: TGTGCCAGCAGCTACAGGGCGGGGCATGGCTACACCTTC.

This chain connects TRBV20-1 to TRBJ2-1; TRBD2 aligns across 14 bases. The CDR3 totals 17 residues. V lost 0 bases and J lost 5; bases outside the gene matches: 6. The V gene's germline CDR1 is DFQATT and CDR2 SNEGSKA (reference sequence). The DNA for the CDR3 is TGCAGTGCTAGAGAACCGGGACTAGCGGGAGCCCACAATGAGCAGTTCTTC. Its protein is CSAREPGLAGAHNEQFF.

This clonotype was counted many times. The chain joins TRBV5-1 to TRBJ2-6, with TRBD1 as a possible D gene (6 bases). Germline values: CDR1 SGHRS, CDR2 YFSETQ. This CDR3 comprises 15 residues. The V gene lost 4 bases and the J gene lost 3 bases, with 11 bases spanning the gap. The DNA for the CDR3 is TGCGCCAGCAGCCCCTGGGACAATGGGGCCAACGTCCTGACTTTC. Translated, it gives CASSPWDNGANVLTF.

The V and J genes are TRBV2 and TRBJ2-5; D gene ambiguous. Trimming took off 10 bases at V and 2 bases at J, with 14 bases between the two ends. The CDR3 length is 13 residues. Germline lookup yields CDR1 SNHLY and CDR2 FYNNEI. CDR3: CANGYGSQETQYF. In DNA form, the CDR3 reads TGTGCCAACGGTTACGGCAGTCAAGAGACCCAGTACTTC.

Only a few counts were recorded for this clonotype. The chain couples TRBV7-9 to TRBJ2-1; D call uncertain. Germline CDR1 SEHNR, CDR2 FQNEAQ (reference sequence). CDR3 size: 15 residues. Trimming removed 4 bases from V and 2 bases from J, with 12 bases in between. The CDR3 protein is CASSSLPDAYNEQFF. In nucleotides, the CDR3 is TGTGCCAGCAGCTCATTGCCGGACGCCTACAATGAGCAGTTCTTC.

The chain joins TRBV21-1 to TRBJ2-1; whether TRBD2, the table's D call, matches the DNA was not checked. TRBV21-1 is a pseudogene locus. The length of the CDR3 is 16 residues. CDR3 protein: CASSKEGGRSVNEQFF. The DNA of the CDR3 is TGTGCCAGCAGCAAAGAGGGCGGGAGATCGGTCAATGAGCAGTTCTTC.

In its sample, this clonotype was seen many times. In DNA form, the CDR3 reads TGTGCCAGCAGTTACGCAGGGGCTTGGACTGAAGCTTTCTTT. It is translated as CASSYAGAWTEAFF. The chain combines TRBV6-5 with TRBJ1-1; D may be TRBD1 (6 bases). The V end was cut by 2 bases, the J end by 5 bases, with 12 bases between. This CDR3 spans 14 amino acids. CDR1 is MNHEY and CDR2 is SVGAGI in the germline V gene.

V usage is TRBV2 and J usage is TRBJ2-1, with TRBD2 matching 7 bases. The CDR3 runs to 13 residues. Germline assignment: CDR1 SNHLY and CDR2 FYNNEI. V dropped 6 bases and J dropped 9; count of bases not matched to a gene: 8. Here the CDR3 reads CASSQTSSVEQFF. In DNA form, the CDR3 reads TGTGCCAGCAGCCAGACTAGCAGCGTTGAGCAGTTCTTC.

The J gene is TRBJ1-1, the V gene TRBV29-1; no reliable D call. The germline gives CDR1 SQVTM, CDR2 ANQGSEA. The CDR3 spans 14 residues. Between the trimmed V and J ends, which lost 4 bases and 4 bases, there was a span of 16 bases. The CDR3 loop reads CSVGSGVEGTEAFF. DNA for the CDR3: TGCAGCGTTGGATCGGGAGTAGAGGGCACTGAAGCTTTCTTT. The entire variable domain, with the rest obtained from reference TRBV29-1 and TRBJ1-1, is as follows: SAVISQKPSRDICQRGTSLTIQCQVDSQVTMMFWYRQQPGQSLTLIATANQGSEATYESGFVIDKFPISRPNLTFSTLTVSNMSPEDSSIYLCSVGSGVEGTEAFFGQGTRLTVV.

This clonotype appeared a few times. This chain joins TRBV6-5 and TRBJ2-2, with a possible D match to TRBD2 (5 bases). Germline lookup yields CDR1 MNHEY and CDR2 SVGAGI. V was pared by 8 bases and J by 11 bases, with 15 bases between. This CDR3 is built from 12 residues. CDR3 residues: CASGRGPDELFF. CDR3 in DNA: TGTGCCAGCGGAAGAGGGCCCGACGAGCTGTTTTTT.

This clonotype was seen more than once but under ten times. This chain joins TRBV7-2 and TRBJ2-1; 7 positions agree with TRBD2. CDR1 is SGHTA, CDR2 FQGNSA, per germline. With 5 bases clipped from V and 4 bases from J, the junction kept 8 bases outside the gene matches. The CDR3 sequence is 15 residues long. The CDR3: CASSPPGLPYNEQFF. CDR3 coding DNA: TGTGCCAGCAGCCCTCCGGGACTACCATACAATGAGCAGTTCTTC.